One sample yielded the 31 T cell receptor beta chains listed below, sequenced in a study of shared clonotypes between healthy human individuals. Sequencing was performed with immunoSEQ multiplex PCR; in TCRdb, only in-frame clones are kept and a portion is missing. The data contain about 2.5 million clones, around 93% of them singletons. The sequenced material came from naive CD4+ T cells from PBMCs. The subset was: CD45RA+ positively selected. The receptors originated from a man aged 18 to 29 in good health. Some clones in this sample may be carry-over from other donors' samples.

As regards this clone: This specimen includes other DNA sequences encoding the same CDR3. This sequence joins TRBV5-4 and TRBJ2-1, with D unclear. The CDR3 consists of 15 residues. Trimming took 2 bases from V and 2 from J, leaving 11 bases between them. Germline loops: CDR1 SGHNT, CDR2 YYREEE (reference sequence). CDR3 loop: CASSLDLTAYNEQFF. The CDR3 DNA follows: TGTGCCAGCAGCTTAGACCTAACCGCCTACAATGAGCAGTTCTTC.

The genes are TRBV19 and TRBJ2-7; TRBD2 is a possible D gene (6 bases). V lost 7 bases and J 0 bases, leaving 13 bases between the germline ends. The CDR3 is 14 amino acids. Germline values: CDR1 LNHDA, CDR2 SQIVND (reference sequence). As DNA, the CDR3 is TGTGCCAGTAAACCGACTAGGAGCTCCTACGAGCAGTACTTC. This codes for CASKPTRSSYEQYF.

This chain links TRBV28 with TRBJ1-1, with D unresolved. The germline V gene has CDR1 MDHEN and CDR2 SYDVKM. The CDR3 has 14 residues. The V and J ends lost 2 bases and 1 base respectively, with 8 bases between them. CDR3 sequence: CASSLRHANTEAFF. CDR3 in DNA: TGTGCCAGCAGTTTACGTCACGCGAACACTGAAGCTTTCTTT. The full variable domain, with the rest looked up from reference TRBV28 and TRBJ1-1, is DVKVTQSSRYLVKRTGEKVFLECVQDMDHENMFWYRQDPGLGLRLIYFSYDVKMKEKGDIPEGYSVSREKKERFSLILESASTNQTSMYLCASSLRHANTEAFFGQGTRLTVV.

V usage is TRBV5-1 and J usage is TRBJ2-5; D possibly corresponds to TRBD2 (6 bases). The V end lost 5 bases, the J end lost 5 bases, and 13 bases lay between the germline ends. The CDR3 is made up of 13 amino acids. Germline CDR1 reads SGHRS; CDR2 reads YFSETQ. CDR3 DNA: TGCGCCAGCAGTCGGGACTCTGTGGAGACCCAGTACTTC. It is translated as CASSRDSVETQYF.

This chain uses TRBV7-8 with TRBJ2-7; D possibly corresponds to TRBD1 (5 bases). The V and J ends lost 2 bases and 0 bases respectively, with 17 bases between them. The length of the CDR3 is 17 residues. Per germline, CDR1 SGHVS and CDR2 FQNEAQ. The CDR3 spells CASSLRVRSQGSYEQYF. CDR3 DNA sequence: TGTGCCAGCAGCTTACGGGTCCGGAGCCAGGGCTCCTACGAGCAGTACTTC.

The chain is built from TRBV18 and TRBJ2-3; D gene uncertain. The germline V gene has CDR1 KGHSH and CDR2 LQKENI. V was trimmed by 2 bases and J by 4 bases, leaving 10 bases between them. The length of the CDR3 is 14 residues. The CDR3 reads CASSPSGWADTQYF. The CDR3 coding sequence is TGTGCCAGCTCACCATCGGGTTGGGCAGATACGCAGTATTTT.

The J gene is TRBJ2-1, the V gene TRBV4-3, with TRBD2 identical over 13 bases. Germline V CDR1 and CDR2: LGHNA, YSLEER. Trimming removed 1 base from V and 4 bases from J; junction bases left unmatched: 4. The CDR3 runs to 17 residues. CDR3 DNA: TGCGCCAGCAGCCAAGGTGGGGGACTAGCGGGATACAATGAGCAGTTCTTC. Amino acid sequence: CASSQGGGLAGYNEQFF.

The CDR3 spells CASSRMVGYTEAFF. CDR3 sequence (DNA): TGTGCCAGCAGCCGAATGGTGGGGTACACTGAAGCTTTCTTT. J is TRBJ1-1 and V is TRBV14; D ambiguous. The V gene lost 4 bases and the J gene lost 3 bases, with 12 bases spanning the gap. Germline CDR1 and CDR2: SGHDN and FVKESK. The CDR3 covers 14 residues. The whole variable domain, remainder taken from reference TRBV14 and TRBJ1-1, is EAGVTQFPSHSVIEKGQTVTLRCDPISGHDNLYWYRRVMGKEIKFLLHFVKESKQDESGMPNNRFLAERTGGTYSTLKVQPAELEDSGVYFCASSRMVGYTEAFFGQGTRLTVV.

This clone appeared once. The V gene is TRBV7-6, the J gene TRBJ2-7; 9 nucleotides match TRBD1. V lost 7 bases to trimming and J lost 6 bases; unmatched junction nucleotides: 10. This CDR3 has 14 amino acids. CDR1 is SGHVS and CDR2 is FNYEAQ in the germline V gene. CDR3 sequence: CASTPRDRVFEQYF. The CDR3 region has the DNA TGTGCCAGCACGCCCCGGGACAGGGTATTCGAGCAGTACTTC.

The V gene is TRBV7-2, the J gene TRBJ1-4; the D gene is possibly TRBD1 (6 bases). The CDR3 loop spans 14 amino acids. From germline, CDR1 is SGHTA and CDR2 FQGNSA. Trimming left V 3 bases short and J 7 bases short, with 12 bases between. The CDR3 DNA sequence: TGTGCCAGCAGCTTTGGAGGGGGGCTTGAAAAACTGTTTTTT. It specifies CASSFGGGLEKLFF.

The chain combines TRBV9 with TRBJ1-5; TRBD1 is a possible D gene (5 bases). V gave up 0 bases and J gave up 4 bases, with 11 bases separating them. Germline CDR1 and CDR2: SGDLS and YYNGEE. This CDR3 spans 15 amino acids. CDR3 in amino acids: CASSVEPQGNQPQHF. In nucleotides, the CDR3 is TGTGCCAGCAGCGTAGAGCCCCAGGGAAATCAGCCCCAGCATTTT.

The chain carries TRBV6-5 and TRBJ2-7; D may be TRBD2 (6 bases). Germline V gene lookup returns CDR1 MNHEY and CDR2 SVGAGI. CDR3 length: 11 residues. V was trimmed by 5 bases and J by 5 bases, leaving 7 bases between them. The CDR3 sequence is CASSASDEQYF. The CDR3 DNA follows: TGTGCCAGCAGTGCTAGCGACGAGCAGTACTTC.

For the CDR3, the DNA is TGCAGCGCCACCCGGGACGGAGCTAACTATGGCTACACCTTC. Amino acids: CSATRDGANYGYTF. This rearrangement joins TRBV29-1 to TRBJ1-2; possible D gene TRBD1, 5 bases. Looked up from germline, CDR1 is SQVTM and CDR2 is ANQGSEA. V lost 7 bases, J lost 0 bases, and 15 bases lay in between. The CDR3 covers 14 residues.

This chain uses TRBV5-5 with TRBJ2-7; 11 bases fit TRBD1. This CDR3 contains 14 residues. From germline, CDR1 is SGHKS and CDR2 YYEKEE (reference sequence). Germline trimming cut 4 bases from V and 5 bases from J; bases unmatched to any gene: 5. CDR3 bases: TGTGCCAGCAGCCCGGACAGGGGGCGCGACGAGCAGTACTTC. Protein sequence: CASSPDRGRDEQYF.

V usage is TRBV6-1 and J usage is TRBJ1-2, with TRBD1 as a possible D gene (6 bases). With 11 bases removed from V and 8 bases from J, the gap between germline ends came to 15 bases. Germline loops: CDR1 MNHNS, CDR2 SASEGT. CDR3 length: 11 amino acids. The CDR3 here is CAGGLPLGYTF. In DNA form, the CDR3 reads TGTGCCGGGGGCCTTCCTCTAGGCTACACCTTC.

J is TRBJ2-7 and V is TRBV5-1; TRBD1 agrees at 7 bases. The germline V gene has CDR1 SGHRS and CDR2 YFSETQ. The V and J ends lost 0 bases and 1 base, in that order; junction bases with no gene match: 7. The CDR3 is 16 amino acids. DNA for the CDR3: TGCGCCAGCAGCTTGGAGGGCAGGGGGTATTCCTACGAGCAGTACTTC. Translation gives CASSLEGRGYSYEQYF.

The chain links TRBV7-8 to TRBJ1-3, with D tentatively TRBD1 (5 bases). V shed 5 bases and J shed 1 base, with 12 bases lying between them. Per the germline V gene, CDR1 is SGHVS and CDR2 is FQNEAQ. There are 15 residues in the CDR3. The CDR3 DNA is TGTGCCAGCAGCCCTCTGGGGACTTCTGGAAACACCATATATTTT. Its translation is CASSPLGTSGNTIYF.

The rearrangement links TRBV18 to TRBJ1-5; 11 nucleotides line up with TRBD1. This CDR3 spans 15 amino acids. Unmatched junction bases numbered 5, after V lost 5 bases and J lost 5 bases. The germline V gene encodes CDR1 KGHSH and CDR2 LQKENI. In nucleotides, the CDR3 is TGTGCCAGCTCAGATGGACAGGGGGCAGATCAGCCCCAGCATTTT. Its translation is CASSDGQGADQPQHF.

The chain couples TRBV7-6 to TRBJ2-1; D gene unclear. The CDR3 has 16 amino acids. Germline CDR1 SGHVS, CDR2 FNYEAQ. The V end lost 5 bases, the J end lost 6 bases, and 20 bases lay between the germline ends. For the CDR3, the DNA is TGTGCCAGCAGCCCCGTATTTGCTCTATCGAGCAATGAGCAGTTCTTC. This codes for CASSPVFALSSNEQFF.

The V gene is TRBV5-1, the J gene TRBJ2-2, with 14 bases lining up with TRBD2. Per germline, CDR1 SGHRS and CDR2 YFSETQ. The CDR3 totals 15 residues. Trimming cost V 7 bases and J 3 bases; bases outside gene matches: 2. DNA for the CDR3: TGCGCCAGCTCGGGACTAGCGGGAGACACCGGGGAGCTGTTTTTT. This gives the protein CASSGLAGDTGELFF. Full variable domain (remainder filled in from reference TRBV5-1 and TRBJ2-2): KAGVTQTPRYLIKTRGQQVTLSCSPISGHRSVSWYQQTPGQGLQFLFEYFSETQRNKGNFPGRFSGRQFSNSRSEMNVSTLELGDSALYLCASSGLAGDTGELFFGEGSRLTVL.

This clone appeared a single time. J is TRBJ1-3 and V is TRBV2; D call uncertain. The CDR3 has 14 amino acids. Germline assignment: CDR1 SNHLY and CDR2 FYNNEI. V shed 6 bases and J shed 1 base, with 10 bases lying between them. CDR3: CASREQRSGNTIYF. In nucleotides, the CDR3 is TGTGCCAGCAGGGAACAGAGATCTGGAAACACCATATATTTT.

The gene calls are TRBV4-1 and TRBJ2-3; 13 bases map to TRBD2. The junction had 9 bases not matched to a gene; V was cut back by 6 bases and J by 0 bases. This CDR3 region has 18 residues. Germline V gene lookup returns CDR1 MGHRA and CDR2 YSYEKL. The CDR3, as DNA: TGCGCCAGCAGGCCGACTAGCGGGAGGAAATCTAGCACAGATACGCAGTATTTT. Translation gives CASRPTSGRKSSTDTQYF.

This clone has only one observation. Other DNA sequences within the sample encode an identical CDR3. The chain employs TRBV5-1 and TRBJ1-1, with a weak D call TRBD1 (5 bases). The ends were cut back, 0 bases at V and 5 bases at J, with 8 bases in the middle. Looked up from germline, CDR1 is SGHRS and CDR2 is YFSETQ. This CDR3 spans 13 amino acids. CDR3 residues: CASSLEGVTEAFF. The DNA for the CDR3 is TGCGCCAGCAGCTTGGAAGGGGTAACTGAAGCTTTCTTT.

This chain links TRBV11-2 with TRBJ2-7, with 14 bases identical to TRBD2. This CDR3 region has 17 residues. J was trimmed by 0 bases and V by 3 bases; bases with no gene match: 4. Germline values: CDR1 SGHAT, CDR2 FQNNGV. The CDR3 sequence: CASSFSGTSGSSYEQYF. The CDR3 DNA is TGTGCCAGCAGCTTTTCCGGGACTAGCGGGAGCTCCTACGAGCAGTACTTC.

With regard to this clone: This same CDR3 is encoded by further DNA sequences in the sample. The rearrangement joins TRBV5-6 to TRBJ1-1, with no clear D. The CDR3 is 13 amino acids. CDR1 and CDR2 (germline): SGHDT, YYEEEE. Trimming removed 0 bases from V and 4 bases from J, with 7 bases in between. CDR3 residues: CASSLGRVTEAFF. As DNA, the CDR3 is TGTGCCAGCAGCTTGGGACGGGTCACTGAAGCTTTCTTT. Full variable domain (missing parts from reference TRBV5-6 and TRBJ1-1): DAGVTQSPTHLIKTRGQQVTLRCSPKSGHDTVSWYQQALGQGPQFIFQYYEEEERQRGNFPDRFSGHQFPNYSSELNVNALLLGDSALYLCASSLGRVTEAFFGQGTRLTVV.

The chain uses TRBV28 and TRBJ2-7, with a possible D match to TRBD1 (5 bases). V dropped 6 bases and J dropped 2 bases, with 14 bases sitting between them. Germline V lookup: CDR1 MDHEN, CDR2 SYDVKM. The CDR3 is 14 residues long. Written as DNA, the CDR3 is TGTGCCAGCAGCCTGGAAATCAGGGCCTACGAGCAGTACTTC. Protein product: CASSLEIRAYEQYF.

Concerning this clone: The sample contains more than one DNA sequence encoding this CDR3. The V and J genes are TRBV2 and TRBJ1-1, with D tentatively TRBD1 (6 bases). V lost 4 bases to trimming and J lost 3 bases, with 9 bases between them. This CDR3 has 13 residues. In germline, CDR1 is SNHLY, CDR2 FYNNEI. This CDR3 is CASSGEGDTEAFF. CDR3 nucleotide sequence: TGTGCCAGCAGTGGAGAGGGGGACACTGAAGCTTTCTTT.

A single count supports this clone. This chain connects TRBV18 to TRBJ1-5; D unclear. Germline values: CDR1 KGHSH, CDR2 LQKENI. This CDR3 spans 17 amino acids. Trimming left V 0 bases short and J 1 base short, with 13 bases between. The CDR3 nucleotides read TGTGCCAGCTCACCACCAGTTTATGGAGGCAGCAATCAGCCCCAGCATTTT. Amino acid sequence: CASSPPVYGGSNQPQHF.

The CDR3 bases are TGTGCCAGCAGAAGGTGGGGGGATAAGGTCTATGGCTACACCTTC. It yields the protein CASRRWGDKVYGYTF. This chain uses TRBV13 with TRBJ1-2, with D possibly TRBD1 on 5 matching bases. The CDR3 contains 15 residues. The germline V and J ends were trimmed by 6 bases and 4 bases, with 18 bases remaining between them. The germline V gene encodes CDR1 PRHDT and CDR2 FYEKMQ (reference sequence).

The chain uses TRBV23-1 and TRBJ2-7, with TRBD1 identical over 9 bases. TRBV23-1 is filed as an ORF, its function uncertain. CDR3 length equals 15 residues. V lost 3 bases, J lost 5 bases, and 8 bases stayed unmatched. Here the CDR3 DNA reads TGCGCCAGCAGTCATCCGGGACAGGGAGGGGACGAGCAGTACTTC. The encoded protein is CASSHPGQGGDEQYF.

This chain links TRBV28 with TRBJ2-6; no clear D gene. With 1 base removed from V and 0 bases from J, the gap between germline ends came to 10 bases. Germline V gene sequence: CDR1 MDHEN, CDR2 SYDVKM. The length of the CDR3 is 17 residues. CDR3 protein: CASSLLVTFSGANVLTF. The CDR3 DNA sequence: TGTGCCAGCAGTTTATTGGTCACCTTCTCTGGGGCCAACGTCCTGACTTTC.